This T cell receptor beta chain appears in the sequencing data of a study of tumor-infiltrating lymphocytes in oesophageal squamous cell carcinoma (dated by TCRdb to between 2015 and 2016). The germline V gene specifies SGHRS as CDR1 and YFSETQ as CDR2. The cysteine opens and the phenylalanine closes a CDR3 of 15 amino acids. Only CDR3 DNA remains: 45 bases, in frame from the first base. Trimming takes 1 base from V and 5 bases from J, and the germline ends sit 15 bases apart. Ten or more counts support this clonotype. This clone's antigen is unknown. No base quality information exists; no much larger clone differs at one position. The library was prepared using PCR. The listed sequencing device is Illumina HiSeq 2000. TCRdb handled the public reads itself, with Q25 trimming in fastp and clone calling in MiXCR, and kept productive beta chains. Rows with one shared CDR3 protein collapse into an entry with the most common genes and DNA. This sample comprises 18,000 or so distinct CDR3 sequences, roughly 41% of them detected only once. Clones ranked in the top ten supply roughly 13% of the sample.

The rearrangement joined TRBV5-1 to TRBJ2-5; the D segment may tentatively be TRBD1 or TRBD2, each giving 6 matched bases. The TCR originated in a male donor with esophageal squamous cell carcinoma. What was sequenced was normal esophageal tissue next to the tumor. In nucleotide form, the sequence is TGCGCCAGCAGCTTGTCGGGGGCGCGGGGCGAGACCCAGTACTTC. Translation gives CASSLSGARGETQYF. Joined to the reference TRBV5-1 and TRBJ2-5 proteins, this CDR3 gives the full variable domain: KAGVTQTPRYLIKTRGQQVTLSCSPISGHRSVSWYQQTPGQGLQFLFEYFSETQRNKGNFPGRFSGRQFSNSRSEMNVSTLELGDSALYLCASSLSGARGETQYFGPGTRLLVL.